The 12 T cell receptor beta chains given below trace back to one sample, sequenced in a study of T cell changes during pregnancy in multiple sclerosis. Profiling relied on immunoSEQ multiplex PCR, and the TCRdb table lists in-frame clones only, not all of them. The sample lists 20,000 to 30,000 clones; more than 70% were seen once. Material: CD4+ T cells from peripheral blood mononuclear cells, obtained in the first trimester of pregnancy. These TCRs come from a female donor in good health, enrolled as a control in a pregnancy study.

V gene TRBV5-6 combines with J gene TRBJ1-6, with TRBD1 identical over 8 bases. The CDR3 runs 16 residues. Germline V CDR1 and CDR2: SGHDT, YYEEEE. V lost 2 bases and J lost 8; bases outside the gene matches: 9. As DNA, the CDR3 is TGTGCCAGCAGCTTATTCGGACAGGGTTTCCATTCACCCCTCCACTTT. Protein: CASSLFGQGFHSPLHF.

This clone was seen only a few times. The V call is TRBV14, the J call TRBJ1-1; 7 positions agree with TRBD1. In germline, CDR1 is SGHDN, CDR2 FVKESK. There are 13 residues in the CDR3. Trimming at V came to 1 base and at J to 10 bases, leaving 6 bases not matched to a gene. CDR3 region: CASSQAGGDRAFF. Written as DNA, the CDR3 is TGTGCCAGCAGCCAAGCAGGAGGGGACAGAGCTTTCTTT. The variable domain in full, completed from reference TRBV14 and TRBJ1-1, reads EAGVTQFPSHSVIEKGQTVTLRCDPISGHDNLYWYRRVMGKEIKFLLHFVKESKQDESGMPNNRFLAERTGGTYSTLKVQPAELEDSGVYFCASSQAGGDRAFFGQGTRLTVV.

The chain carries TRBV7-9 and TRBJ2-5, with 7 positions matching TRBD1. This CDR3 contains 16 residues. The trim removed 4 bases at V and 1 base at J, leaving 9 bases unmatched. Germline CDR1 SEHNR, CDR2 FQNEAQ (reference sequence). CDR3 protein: CASSWIQGRAQETQYF. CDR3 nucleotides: TGTGCCAGCAGCTGGATACAGGGGCGAGCCCAAGAGACCCAGTACTTC.

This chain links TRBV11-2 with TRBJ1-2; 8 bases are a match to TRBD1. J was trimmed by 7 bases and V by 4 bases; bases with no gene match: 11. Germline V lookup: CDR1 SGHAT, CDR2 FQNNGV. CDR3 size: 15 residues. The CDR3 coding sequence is TGTGCCAGCAGCTACAGACAGGGGCCGCACGGTGGCTACACCTTC. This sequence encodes CASSYRQGPHGGYTF.

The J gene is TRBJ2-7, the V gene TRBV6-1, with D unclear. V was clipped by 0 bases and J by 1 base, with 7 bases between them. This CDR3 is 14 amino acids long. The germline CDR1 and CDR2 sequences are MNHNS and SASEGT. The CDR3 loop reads CASSEAVLSYEQYF. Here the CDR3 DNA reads TGTGCCAGCAGTGAAGCCGTGCTATCCTACGAGCAGTACTTC.

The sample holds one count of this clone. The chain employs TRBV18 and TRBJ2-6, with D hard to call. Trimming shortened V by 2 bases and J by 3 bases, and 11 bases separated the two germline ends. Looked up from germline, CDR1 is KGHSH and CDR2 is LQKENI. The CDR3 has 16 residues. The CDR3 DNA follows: TGTGCCAGCTCACCAATTTCGGGTTATGGGGCCAACGTCCTGACTTTC. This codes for CASSPISGYGANVLTF. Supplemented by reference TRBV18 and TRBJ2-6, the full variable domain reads NAGVMQNPRHLVRRRGQEARLRCSPMKGHSHVYWYRQLPEEGLKFMVYLQKENIIDESGMPKERFSAEFPKEGPSILRIQQVVRGDSAAYFCASSPISGYGANVLTFGAGSRLTVL.

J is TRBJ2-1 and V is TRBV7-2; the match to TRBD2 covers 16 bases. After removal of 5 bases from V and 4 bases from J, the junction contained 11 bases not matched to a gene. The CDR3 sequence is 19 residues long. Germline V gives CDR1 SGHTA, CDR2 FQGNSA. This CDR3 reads CASSPLVGTSGRGYNEQFF. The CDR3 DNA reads TGTGCCAGCAGCCCCTTAGTCGGGACTAGCGGGAGGGGGTACAATGAGCAGTTCTTC.

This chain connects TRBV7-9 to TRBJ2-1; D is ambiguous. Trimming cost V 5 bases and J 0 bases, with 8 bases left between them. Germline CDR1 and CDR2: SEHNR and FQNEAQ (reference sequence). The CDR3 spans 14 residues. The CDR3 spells CASSPGFSYNEQFF. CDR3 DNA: TGTGCCAGCAGCCCCGGGTTCTCCTACAATGAGCAGTTCTTC.

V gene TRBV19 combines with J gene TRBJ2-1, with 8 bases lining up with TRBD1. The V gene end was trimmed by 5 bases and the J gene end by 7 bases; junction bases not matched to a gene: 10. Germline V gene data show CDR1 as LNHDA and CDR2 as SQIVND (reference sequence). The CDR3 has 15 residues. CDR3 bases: TGTGCCAGTAGTCCCCCTTGGACAGGGTCTAATGAGCAGTTCTTC. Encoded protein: CASSPPWTGSNEQFF.

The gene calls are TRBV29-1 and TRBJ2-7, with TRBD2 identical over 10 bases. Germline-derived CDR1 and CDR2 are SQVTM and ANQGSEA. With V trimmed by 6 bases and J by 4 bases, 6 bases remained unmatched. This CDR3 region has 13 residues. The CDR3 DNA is TGCAGCGTCAAGCGGGAGGGGCCGTACGAGCAGTACTTC. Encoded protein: CSVKREGPYEQYF.

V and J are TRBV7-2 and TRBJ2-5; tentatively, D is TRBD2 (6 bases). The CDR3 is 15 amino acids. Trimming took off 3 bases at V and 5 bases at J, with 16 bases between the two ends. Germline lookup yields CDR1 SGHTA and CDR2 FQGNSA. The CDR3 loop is CASSFVRDGRETQYF. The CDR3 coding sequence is TGTGCCAGCAGCTTTGTCAGGGATGGGAGGGAGACCCAGTACTTC.

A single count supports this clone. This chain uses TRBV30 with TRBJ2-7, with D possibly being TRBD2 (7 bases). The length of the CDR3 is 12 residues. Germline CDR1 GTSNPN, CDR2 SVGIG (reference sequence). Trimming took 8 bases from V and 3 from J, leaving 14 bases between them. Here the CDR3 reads CALWRGGYEQYF. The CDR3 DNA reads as TGTGCCCTTTGGAGGGGGGGCTACGAGCAGTACTTC.